One sample yielded the 21 T cell receptor beta chains listed below, sequenced in a study of monozygotic twins with inflammatory bowel disease. TCRdb reanalyzed the 5' RACE reads and collapses them to one entry per CDR3 protein, without DNA. Its table records approximately 400,000 distinct CDR3 sequences. What was sequenced was blood. Receptors were obtained from a human donor with ulcerative colitis or Crohn's disease, or a healthy co-twin of an affected twin (not recorded which).

The chain combines TRBV5-1 with TRBJ2-1; without DNA, the TCRdb call of TRBD2 cannot be checked. This CDR3 region has 15 residues. Germline CDR1 reads SGHRS; CDR2 reads YFSETQ. CDR3: CASSLDGRGHNEQFF.

This chain links TRBV10-3 with TRBJ1-1; TCRdb gives TRBD1 as the D gene, but with no DNA this cannot be confirmed. CDR3 length equals 15 residues. Per germline, CDR1 ENHRY and CDR2 SYGVKD. The CDR3 sequence is CAISTGTGWNTEAFF.

The rearrangement joins TRBV6-1 to TRBJ1-1. Looked up from germline, CDR1 is MNHNS and CDR2 is SASEGT. This CDR3 contains 13 residues. CDR3 loop: CASRPSGDTEAFF.

The CDR3 region is CASSFGGQGDNQPQHF. The V call is TRBV12-3 or TRBV12-4, the J call TRBJ1-5; TCRdb names TRBD1, which stays unverified in the absence of DNA. CDR3 length equals 16 residues.

The genes are TRBV10-3 and TRBJ1-1; absent DNA, TCRdb's TRBD1 call cannot be checked. The germline CDR1 and CDR2 sequences are ENHRY and SYGVKD. CDR3 length: 13 residues. CDR3 protein: CAISPGLGLEAFF.

The genes are TRBV7-9 and TRBJ2-3; TCRdb indicates TRBD2, and absent DNA this call remains unverified. CDR3 length: 15 amino acids. Germline CDR1 SEHNR, CDR2 FQNEAQ (reference sequence). The CDR3 loop is CASSLDARRGDTQYF.

The chain employs TRBV7-2 and TRBJ1-2; TCRdb's D call of TRBD1 is untestable without DNA. The V gene's germline CDR1 is SGHTA and CDR2 FQGNSA. The CDR3 length is 14 residues. CDR3 region: CASSSTGGAGGYTF.

The chain joins TRBV27 to TRBJ1-6; TCRdb designates TRBD1, a call that cannot be tested without DNA. The CDR3 is made up of 14 amino acids. The germline V gene has CDR1 MNHEY and CDR2 SMNVEV (reference sequence). This CDR3 reads CASSSPGPNSPLHF.

This sequence joins TRBV30 and TRBJ2-1. From germline, CDR1 is GTSNPN and CDR2 SVGIG (reference sequence). The CDR3 spans 11 residues. CDR3: CAWSVNNEQFF.

The chain recombines TRBV5-1 with TRBJ1-1. Germline assignment: CDR1 SGHRS and CDR2 YFSETQ. The CDR3 has 11 amino acids. CDR3: CASNVGGEAFF.

The chain recombines TRBV5-1 with TRBJ2-4; TCRdb outputs TRBD1, but without DNA this stays unchecked. CDR3 size: 14 residues. Germline CDR1 and CDR2: SGHRS and YFSETQ. This CDR3 reads CASSLRAGLGIQYF.

The chain recombines TRBV11-3 with TRBJ2-1; the D call of TRBD2 rests on TCRdb alone, since no DNA is present to check it. Per germline, CDR1 SGHNT and CDR2 YENEEA. The CDR3 is 13 amino acids. The CDR3 region is CASSRTSSNEQFF. Together with reference TRBV11-3 and TRBJ2-1, the CDR3 gives the full variable domain: EAGVVQSPRYKIIEKKQPVAFWCNPISGHNTLYWYLQNLGQGPELLIRYENEEAVDDSQLPKDRFSAERLKGVDSTLKIQPAELGDSAVYLCASSRTSSNEQFFGPGTRLTVL.

The gene calls are TRBV19 and TRBJ2-1. CDR3 length: 12 amino acids. Germline CDR1 is LNHDA and CDR2 is SQIVND (reference sequence). CDR3 region: CASSQKNNEQFF.

The rearrangement uses TRBV5-1 and TRBJ1-5. CDR1 SGHRS and CDR2 YFSETQ come from the germline V gene. There are 14 residues in the CDR3. This CDR3 reads CASSFDPNNQPQHF.

CDR3 sequence: CASSPSASSPLHF. The gene calls are TRBV18 and TRBJ1-6. Germline CDR1 is KGHSH and CDR2 is LQKENI. This CDR3 comprises 13 residues.

The chain uses TRBV19 and TRBJ1-4; TCRdb outputs TRBD1, but without DNA this stays unchecked. Germline loops: CDR1 LNHDA, CDR2 SQIVND (reference sequence). CDR3 length: 14 amino acids. CDR3 loop: CASSRDRVDEKLFF.

V is TRBV7-2 and J is TRBJ1-3; lacking DNA, the TRBD1 call made by TCRdb goes unchecked. Germline V lookup: CDR1 SGHTA, CDR2 FQGNSA. This CDR3 has 15 amino acids. CDR3: CASSLDRGRDYTIYF. The full variable domain, completed using reference TRBV7-2 and TRBJ1-3, is GAGVSQSPSNKVTEKGKDVELRCDPISGHTALYWYRQSLGQGLEFLIYFQGNSAPDKSGLPSDRFSAERTGGSVSTLTIQRTQQEDSAVYLCASSLDRGRDYTIYFGEGSWLTVV.

This chain connects TRBV6-1 to TRBJ2-3; the D call from TCRdb, TRBD2, cannot be confirmed without DNA. CDR1 and CDR2 from the germline V gene are MNHNS and SASEGT. The CDR3 is made up of 14 amino acids. The CDR3 sequence: CASRAGLSTDTQYF.

The chain combines TRBV12-3 or TRBV12-4 with TRBJ1-1; TCRdb calls TRBD1, which cannot be checked without DNA. The CDR3 has 13 amino acids. This CDR3 is CASSLTGTREAFF.

The V and J genes are TRBV5-1 and TRBJ2-1. CDR1 and CDR2 (germline): SGHRS, YFSETQ. The CDR3 covers 13 residues. The CDR3 loop reads CASGLGSYNEQFF. Using reference TRBV5-1 and TRBJ2-1 for the parts outside the CDR3, the full variable domain is KAGVTQTPRYLIKTRGQQVTLSCSPISGHRSVSWYQQTPGQGLQFLFEYFSETQRNKGNFPGRFSGRQFSNSRSEMNVSTLELGDSALYLCASGLGSYNEQFFGPGTRLTVL.

The chain recombines TRBV29-1 with TRBJ2-5; with no DNA, the TCRdb D assignment of TRBD1 cannot be verified. The CDR3 loop spans 15 amino acids. CDR1 is SQVTM, CDR2 ANQGSEA, per germline. The CDR3 spells CSVAGTKLHQETQYF.